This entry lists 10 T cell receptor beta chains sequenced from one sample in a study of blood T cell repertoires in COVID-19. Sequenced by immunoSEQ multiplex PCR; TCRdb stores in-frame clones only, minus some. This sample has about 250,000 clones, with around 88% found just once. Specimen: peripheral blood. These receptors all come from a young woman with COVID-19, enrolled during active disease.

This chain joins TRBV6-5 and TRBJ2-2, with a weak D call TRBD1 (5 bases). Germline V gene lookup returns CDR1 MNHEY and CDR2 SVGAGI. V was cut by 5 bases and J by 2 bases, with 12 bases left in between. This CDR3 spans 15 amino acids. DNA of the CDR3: TGTGCCAGCAGTACAATGACAGCCAACACCGGGGAGCTGTTTTTT. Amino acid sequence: CASSTMTANTGELFF.

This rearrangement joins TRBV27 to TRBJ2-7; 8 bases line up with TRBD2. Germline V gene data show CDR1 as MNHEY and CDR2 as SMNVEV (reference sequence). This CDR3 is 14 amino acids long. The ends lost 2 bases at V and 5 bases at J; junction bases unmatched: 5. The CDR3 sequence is CASSLERGRDEQYF. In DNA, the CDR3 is TGTGCCAGCAGTTTAGAGCGGGGGCGGGACGAGCAGTACTTC.

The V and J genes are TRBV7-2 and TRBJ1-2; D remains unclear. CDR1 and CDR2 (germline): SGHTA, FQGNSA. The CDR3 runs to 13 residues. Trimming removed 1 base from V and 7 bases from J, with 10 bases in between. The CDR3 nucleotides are TGTGCCAGCAGCTTAGGGAGGCTTAGTGGCTACACCTTC. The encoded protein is CASSLGRLSGYTF. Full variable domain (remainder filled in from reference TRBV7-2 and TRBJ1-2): GAGVSQSPSNKVTEKGKDVELRCDPISGHTALYWYRQSLGQGLEFLIYFQGNSAPDKSGLPSDRFSAERTGGSVSTLTIQRTQQEDSAVYLCASSLGRLSGYTFGSGTRLTVV.

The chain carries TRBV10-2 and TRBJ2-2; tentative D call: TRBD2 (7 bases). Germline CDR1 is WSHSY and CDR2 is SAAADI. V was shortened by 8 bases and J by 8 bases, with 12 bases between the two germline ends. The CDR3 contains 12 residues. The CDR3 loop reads CASSGGLGELFF. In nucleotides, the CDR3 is TGCGCCAGCTCGGGGGGCCTGGGGGAGCTGTTTTTT.

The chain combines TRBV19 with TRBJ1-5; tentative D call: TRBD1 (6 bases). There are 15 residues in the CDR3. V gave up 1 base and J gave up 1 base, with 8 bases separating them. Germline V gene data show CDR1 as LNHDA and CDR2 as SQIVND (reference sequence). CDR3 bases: TGTGCCAGTAGTATAGGAGGGGGAAGCAATCAGCCCCAGCATTTT. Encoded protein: CASSIGGGSNQPQHF.

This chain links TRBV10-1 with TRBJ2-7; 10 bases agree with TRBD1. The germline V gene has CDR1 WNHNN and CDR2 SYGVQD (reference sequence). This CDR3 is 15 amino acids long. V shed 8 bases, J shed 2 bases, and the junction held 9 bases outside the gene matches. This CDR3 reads CASSTGTGVPYEQYF. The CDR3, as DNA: TGCGCCAGCTCTACCGGGACAGGGGTACCCTACGAGCAGTACTTC.

The CDR3 loop is CASSPRRDGRNQPQHF. The CDR3 nucleotides are TGTGCCAGCAGTCCGAGGAGGGACGGCCGCAATCAGCCCCAGCATTTT. The rearrangement joins TRBV27 to TRBJ1-5; a weak D match, TRBD1 (5 bases). Germline V gives CDR1 MNHEY, CDR2 SMNVEV (reference sequence). The CDR3 extends over 16 amino acids. Trimming cost V 5 bases and J 2 bases, with 16 bases left between them.

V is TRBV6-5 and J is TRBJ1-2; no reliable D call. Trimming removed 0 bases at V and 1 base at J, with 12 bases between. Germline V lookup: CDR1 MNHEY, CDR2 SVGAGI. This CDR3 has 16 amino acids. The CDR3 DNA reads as TGTGCCAGCAGTTACTCCTTTTCAGGTTATAACTATGGCTACACCTTC. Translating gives CASSYSFSGYNYGYTF.

CDR3 nucleotides: TGTGCCAGCAGCACCGTGAGCTCAACCCCCCAAGAGACCCAGTACTTC. The encoded protein is CASSTVSSTPQETQYF. This chain joins TRBV6-2 or TRBV6-3 and TRBJ2-5; D ambiguous. The CDR3 is 16 residues long. Germline V gene data show CDR1 as MNHEY and CDR2 as SVGEGT. V was cut by 6 bases and J by 1 base, with 18 bases left in between.

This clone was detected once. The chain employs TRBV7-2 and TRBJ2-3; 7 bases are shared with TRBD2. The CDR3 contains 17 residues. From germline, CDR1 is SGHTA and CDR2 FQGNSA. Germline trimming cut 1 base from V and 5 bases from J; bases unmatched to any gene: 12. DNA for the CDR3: TGTGCCAGCAGCTTAGTTCTTCAAGGGTCGGGAGGAGATACGCAGTATTTT. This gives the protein CASSLVLQGSGGDTQYF.